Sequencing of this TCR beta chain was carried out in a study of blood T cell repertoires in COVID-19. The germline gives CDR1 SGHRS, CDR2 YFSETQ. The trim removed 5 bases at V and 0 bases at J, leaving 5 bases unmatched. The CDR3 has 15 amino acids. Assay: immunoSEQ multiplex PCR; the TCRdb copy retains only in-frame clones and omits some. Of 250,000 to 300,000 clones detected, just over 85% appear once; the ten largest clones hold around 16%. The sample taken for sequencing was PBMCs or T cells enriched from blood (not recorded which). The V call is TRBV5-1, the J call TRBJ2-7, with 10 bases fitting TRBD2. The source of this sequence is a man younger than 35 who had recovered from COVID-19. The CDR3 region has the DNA TGCGCCAGCAGTTTTACTAGCGGGACCTCCTACGAGCAGTACTTC. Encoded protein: CASSFTSGTSYEQYF.